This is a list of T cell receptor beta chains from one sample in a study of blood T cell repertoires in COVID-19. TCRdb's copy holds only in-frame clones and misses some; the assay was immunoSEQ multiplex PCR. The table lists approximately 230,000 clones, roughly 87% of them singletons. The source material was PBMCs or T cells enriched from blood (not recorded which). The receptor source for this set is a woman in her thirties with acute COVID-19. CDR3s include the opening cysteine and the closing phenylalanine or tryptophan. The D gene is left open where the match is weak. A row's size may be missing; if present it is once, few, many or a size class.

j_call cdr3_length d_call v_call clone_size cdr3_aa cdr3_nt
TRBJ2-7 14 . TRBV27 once CASRTLTEGYEQYF TGTGCCAGCAGAACTTTGACAGAAGGATACGAGCAGTACTTC
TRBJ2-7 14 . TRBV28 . CASSLVNRVYEQYF TGTGCCAGCAGTCTAGTTAACAGGGTCTACGAGCAGTACTTC
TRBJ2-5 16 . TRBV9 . CASSVEGGASAETQYF TGTGCCAGCAGCGTAGAAGGGGGGGCCAGTGCCGAGACCCAGTACTTC
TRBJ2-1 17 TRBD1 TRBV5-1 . CASSRPGTGRNRNEQFF TGCGCCAGCAGCCGTCCCGGGACAGGGAGGAATCGCAATGAGCAGTTCTTC
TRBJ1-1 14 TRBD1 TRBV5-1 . CASSSTGSHTEAFF TGCGCCAGCAGCTCGACAGGGTCTCACACTGAAGCTTTCTTT
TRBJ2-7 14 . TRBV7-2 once CASRAGLARDEQYF TGTGCCAGCAGGGCGGGCCTAGCGAGGGACGAGCAGTACTTC
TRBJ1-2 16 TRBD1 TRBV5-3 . CARSLGAGQINYGYTF TGTGCCAGAAGCTTGGGGGCGGGACAGATTAACTATGGCTACACCTTC
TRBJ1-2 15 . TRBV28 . CASSTSGISNYGYTF TGTGCCAGCAGTACATCAGGGATTTCTAACTATGGCTACACCTTC
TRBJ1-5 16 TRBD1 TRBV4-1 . CASSFTGDSKNQPQHF TGCGCCAGCAGCTTTACCGGGGACAGCAAGAATCAGCCCCAGCATTTT
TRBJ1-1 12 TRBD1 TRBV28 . CASSTLGQQAFF TGTGCCAGCAGTACTCTGGGACAGCAAGCTTTCTTT
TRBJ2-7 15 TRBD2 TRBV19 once CASSTGLAERREQYF TGTGCCAGTAGTACGGGACTAGCGGAGCGACGTGAGCAGTACTTC
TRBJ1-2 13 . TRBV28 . CASSLGAGKGYTF TGTGCCAGCAGTTTAGGGGCAGGGAAGGGCTACACCTTC
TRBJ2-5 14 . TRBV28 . CASSLVVQQETQYF TGTGCCAGCAGTTTGGTGGTCCAGCAAGAGACCCAGTACTTC
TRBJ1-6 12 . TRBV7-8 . CASSRGRSPLHF TGTGCCAGCAGCCGAGGGCGGTCACCCCTCCACTTT
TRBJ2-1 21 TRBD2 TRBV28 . CASSSRNSGSPSWGSYNEQFF TGTGCCAGCAGTTCCCGAAATAGCGGGAGTCCCTCTTGGGGCTCCTACAATGAGCAGTTCTTC
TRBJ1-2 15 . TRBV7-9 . CASSLTGGRRYGYTF TGTGCCAGCAGCTTAACGGGGGGTAGACGCTATGGCTACACCTTC
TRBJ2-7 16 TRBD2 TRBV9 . CASSVASGSRTYEQYF TGTGCCAGCAGCGTAGCTAGCGGGAGTCGAACCTACGAGCAGTACTTC
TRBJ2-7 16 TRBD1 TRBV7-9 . CASSLSRDRVTYEQYF TGTGCCAGCAGCTTAAGCCGGGACAGGGTCACCTACGAGCAGTACTTC
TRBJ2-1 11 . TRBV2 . CATSLANEQFF TGTGCCACTTCATTAGCTAATGAGCAGTTCTTC
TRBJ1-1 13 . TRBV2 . CASRNRVDTEAFF TGTGCCAGCAGAAACAGGGTAGACACTGAAGCTTTCTTT
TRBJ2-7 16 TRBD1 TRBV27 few CASGSTGGPISYEQYF TGTGCCAGCGGCTCCACAGGGGGCCCCATCTCCTACGAGCAGTACTTC
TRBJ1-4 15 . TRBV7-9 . CASSGRTGFREKLFF TGTGCCAGCAGCGGGAGAACGGGATTCAGGGAAAAACTGTTTTTT
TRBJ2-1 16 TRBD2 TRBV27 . CASTPVSGVYHNEQFF TGTGCCAGCACCCCCGTTAGCGGGGTTTACCACAATGAGCAGTTCTTC
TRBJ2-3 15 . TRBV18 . CASSPPAGPGDTQYF TGTGCCAGCTCACCACCTGCGGGGCCTGGAGATACGCAGTATTTT
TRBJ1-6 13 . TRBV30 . CACQDSQVTPLHF TGTGCCTGCCAAGACAGTCAGGTGACACCCCTCCACTTT
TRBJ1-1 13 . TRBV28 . CASSLVDGKEAFF TGTGCCAGCAGTTTAGTGGACGGGAAAGAAGCTTTCTTT
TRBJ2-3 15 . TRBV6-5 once CASSYGAASTDTQYF TGTGCCAGCAGCTACGGGGCGGCTAGCACAGATACGCAGTATTTT
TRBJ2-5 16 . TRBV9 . CASSVGTGLALETQYF TGTGCCAGCAGCGTAGGGACTGGTCTAGCTTTGGAGACCCAGTACTTC
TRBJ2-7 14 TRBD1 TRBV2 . CASSGDRGSYEQYF TGTGCCAGCAGTGGGGACAGGGGGAGCTACGAGCAGTACTTC
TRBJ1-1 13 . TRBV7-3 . CASSSGGATEAFF TGTGCCAGCAGCTCCGGCGGGGCCACTGAAGCTTTCTTT
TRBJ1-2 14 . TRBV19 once CASSIASQNYGYTF TGTGCCAGTAGTATAGCTTCCCAGAACTATGGCTACACCTTC
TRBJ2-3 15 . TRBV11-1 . CASSLEVAGSDTQYF TGTGCCAGCAGCTTAGAAGTGGCGGGTTCGGATACGCAGTATTTT
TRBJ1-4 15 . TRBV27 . CASSLISAPNEKLFF TGTGCCAGCAGTTTAATTAGTGCCCCGAATGAAAAACTGTTTTTT
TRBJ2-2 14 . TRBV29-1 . CSVPKGGVSGELFF TGCAGCGTTCCTAAAGGAGGGGTTTCGGGGGAGCTGTTTTTT
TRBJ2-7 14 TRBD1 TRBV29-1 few CSAWDRQGPYEQYF TGCAGCGCTTGGGACCGACAGGGGCCCTACGAGCAGTACTTC
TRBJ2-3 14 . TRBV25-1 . CASSPRGGQDTQYF TGTGCCAGCAGTCCAAGGGGGGGGCAAGATACGCAGTATTTT
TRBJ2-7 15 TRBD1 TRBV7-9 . CASSLADRDYYEQYF TGTGCCAGCAGCTTAGCCGACAGGGATTACTACGAGCAGTACTTC
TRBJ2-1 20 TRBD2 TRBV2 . CASSEFVSGRDNDSYNEQFF TGTGCCAGCAGTGAATTTGTGAGCGGGAGGGATAACGACTCCTACAATGAGCAGTTCTTC
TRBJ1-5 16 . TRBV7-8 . CASTSTRGLMRQPQHF TGTGCCAGCACCTCGACAAGGGGCCTAATGAGACAGCCCCAGCATTTT
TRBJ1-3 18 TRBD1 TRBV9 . CASSVAGTEFRSGNTIYF TGTGCCAGCAGCGTCGCCGGGACAGAATTTCGCTCTGGAAACACCATATATTTT
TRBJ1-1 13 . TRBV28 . CATRDRVNTEAFF TGTGCCACCAGAGACCGGGTGAACACTGAAGCTTTCTTT
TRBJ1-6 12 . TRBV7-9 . CASSLSSLPLHF TGTGCCAGCAGCTTATCTAGTCTACCCCTCCACTTT
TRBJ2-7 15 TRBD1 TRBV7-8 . CASSPPGTVDHEQYF TGTGCCAGCAGCCCGCCCGGGACAGTTGACCACGAGCAGTACTTC
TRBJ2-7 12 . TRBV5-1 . CASSLQGYEQYF TGCGCCAGCAGCTTGCAGGGTTACGAGCAGTACTTC
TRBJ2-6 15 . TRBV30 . CAWGDTYSGANVLTF TGTGCCTGGGGGGACACTTACTCTGGGGCCAACGTCCTGACTTTC
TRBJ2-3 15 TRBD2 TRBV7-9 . CASSFASGGHDTQYF TGTGCCAGCAGCTTTGCCAGCGGGGGCCATGATACGCAGTATTTT
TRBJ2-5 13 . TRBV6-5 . CASSYLEGGTQYF TGTGCCAGCAGTTACCTAGAAGGAGGGACCCAGTACTTC
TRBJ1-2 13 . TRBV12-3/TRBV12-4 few CASSFSERYGYTF TGTGCCAGCAGTTTTAGTGAGCGCTATGGCTACACCTTC
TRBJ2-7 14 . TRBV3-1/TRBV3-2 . CASSIGHPADEQYF TGTGCCAGCAGCATAGGACACCCCGCGGACGAGCAGTACTTC
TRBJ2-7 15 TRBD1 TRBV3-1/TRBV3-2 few CASSRSGTGGYEQYF TGTGCCAGCAGCAGATCCGGGACAGGGGGCTACGAGCAGTACTTC
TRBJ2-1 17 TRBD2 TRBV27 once CASSFVGTSGMVNEQFF TGTGCCAGCAGTTTTGTCGGGACTAGCGGGATGGTTAATGAGCAGTTCTTC
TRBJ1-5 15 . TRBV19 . CASSMESDPNQPQHF TGTGCCAGTAGTATGGAGAGTGACCCCAATCAGCCCCAGCATTTT
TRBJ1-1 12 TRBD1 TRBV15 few CATSRQGGEAFF TGTGCCACCAGCAGACAGGGGGGTGAAGCTTTCTTT
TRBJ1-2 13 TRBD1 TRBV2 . CASTGQGADGYTF TGTGCCAGCACGGGACAGGGGGCGGATGGCTACACCTTC
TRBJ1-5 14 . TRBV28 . CASSLGPRNQPQHF TGTGCCAGCAGTTTGGGGCCACGCAATCAGCCCCAGCATTTT